This TCR beta chain was captured by sequencing in a study of vaccination and CD4 T cells after COVID-19. For the study at large: Every participant had a vaccine, which was either BNT162b2 or mRNA-1273, given in two doses.

An Oncomine TCR Beta short-read assay was used to sequence the DNA from cultured CD4+ T cells. Cultured CD4+ T cells yielded the extracted genomic DNA. TCRdb called the PCR reads again in MiXCR, with one record for every CDR3 protein. The table records about 11,000 distinct CDR3 sequences, roughly 45% of them present only once. Treatment described: approximately 11-day PBMC culture with coronavirus spike peptide pools or control peptides (ViraFEST assay). Trimming pared 5 bases from V and 4 bases from J, leaving 18 bases between. Germline V lookup: CDR1 LNHDA, CDR2 SQIVND (reference sequence). This CDR3 region has 17 residues. Of note for this clonotype: Its antigen is as yet unknown.

The sample consisted of CD4+ T cells from blood, cultured in vitro. V is TRBV19 and J is TRBJ2-6; no clear D gene. This receptor was taken from a human donor who had recovered from COVID-19. The CDR3 sequence is CASSLTRTVSGANVLTF. Here the CDR3 DNA reads TGTGCCAGTAGTCTCACCCGGACGGTCTCCGGGGCCAACGTCCTGACTTTC.